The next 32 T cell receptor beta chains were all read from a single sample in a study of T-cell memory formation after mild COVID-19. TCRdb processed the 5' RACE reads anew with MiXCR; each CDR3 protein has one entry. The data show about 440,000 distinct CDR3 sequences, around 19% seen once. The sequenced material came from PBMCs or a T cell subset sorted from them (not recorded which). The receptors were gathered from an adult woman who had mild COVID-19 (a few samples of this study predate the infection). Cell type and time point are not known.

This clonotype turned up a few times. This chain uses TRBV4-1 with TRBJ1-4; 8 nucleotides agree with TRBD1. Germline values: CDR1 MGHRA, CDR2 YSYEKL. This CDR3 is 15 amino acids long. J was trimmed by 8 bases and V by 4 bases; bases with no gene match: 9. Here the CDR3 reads CASSRAGGLGEKLFF. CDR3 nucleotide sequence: TGCGCCAGCAGCCGTGCAGGGGGCTTAGGAGAAAAACTGTTTTTT.

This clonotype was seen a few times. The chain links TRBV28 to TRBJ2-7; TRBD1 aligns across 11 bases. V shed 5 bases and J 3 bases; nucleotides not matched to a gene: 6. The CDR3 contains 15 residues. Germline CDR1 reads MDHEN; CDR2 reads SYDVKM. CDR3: CASSEPGTGGYEQYF. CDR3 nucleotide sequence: TGTGCCAGCAGTGAGCCCGGGACAGGGGGCTACGAGCAGTACTTC. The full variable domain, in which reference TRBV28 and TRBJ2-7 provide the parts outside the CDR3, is DVKVTQSSRYLVKRTGEKVFLECVQDMDHENMFWYRQDPGLGLRLIYFSYDVKMKEKGDIPEGYSVSREKKERFSLILESASTNQTSMYLCASSEPGTGGYEQYFGPGTRLTVT.

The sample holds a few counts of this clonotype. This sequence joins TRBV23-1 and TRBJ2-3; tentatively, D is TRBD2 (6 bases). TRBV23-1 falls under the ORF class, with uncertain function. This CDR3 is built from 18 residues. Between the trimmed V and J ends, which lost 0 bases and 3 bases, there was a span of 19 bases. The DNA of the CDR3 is TGCGCCAGCAGTCAATCTGGGCTGGGGACTCGGGGAACAGATACGCAGTATTTT. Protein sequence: CASSQSGLGTRGTDTQYF.

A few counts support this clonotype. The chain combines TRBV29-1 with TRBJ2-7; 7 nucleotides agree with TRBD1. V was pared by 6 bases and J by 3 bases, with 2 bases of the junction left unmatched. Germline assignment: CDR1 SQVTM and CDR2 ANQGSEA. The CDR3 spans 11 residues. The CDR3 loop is CSVGQDYEQYF. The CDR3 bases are TGCAGCGTCGGACAGGACTACGAGCAGTACTTC.

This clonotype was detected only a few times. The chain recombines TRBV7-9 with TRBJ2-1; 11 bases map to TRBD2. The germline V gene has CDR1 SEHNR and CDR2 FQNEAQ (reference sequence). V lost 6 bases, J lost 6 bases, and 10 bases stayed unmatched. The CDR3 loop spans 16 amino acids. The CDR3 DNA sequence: TGTGCCAGCAGTCCCCAGCTAGCGGGAGGAAGCAATGAGCAGTTCTTC. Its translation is CASSPQLAGGSNEQFF.

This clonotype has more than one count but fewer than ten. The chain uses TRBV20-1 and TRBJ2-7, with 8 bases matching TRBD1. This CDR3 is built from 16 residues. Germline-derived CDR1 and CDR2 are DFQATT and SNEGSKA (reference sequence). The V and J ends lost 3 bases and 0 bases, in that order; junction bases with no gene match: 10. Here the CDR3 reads CSARRQGARSSYEQYF. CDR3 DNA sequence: TGCAGTGCTAGGAGGCAGGGGGCCCGCAGCTCCTACGAGCAGTACTTC.

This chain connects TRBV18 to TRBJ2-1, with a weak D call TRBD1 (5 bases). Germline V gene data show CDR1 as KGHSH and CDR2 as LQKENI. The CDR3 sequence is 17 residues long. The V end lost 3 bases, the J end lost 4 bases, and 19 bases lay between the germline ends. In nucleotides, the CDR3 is TGTGCCAGCTCACCTACCGGCTCAGGGTTTTTGTACAATGAGCAGTTCTTC. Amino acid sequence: CASSPTGSGFLYNEQFF.

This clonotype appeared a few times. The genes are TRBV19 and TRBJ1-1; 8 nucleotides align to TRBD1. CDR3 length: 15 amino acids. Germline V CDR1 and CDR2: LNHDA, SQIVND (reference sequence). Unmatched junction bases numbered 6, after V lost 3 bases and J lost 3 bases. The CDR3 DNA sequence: TGTGCCAGTAGTATGGAGGACAGGGATGACACTGAAGCTTTCTTT. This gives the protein CASSMEDRDDTEAFF.

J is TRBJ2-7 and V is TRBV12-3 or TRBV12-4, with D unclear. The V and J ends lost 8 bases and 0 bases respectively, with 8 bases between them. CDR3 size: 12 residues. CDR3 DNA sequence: TGTGCCAGCGGAGAGAGCTCCTACGAGCAGTACTTC. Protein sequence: CASGESSYEQYF.

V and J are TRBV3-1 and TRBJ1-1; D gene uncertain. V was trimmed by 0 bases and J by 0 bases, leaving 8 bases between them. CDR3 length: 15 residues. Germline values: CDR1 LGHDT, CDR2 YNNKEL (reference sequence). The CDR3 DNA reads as TGTGCCAGCAGCCAAGATAAGGCAGTGAACACTGAAGCTTTCTTT. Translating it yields CASSQDKAVNTEAFF.

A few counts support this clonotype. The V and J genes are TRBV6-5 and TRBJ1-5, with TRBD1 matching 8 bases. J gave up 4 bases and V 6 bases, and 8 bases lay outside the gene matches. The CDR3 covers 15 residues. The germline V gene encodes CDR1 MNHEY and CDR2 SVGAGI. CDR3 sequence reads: CASSQGQGWNQPQHF. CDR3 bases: TGTGCCAGCAGCCAAGGACAGGGATGGAATCAGCCCCAGCATTTT.

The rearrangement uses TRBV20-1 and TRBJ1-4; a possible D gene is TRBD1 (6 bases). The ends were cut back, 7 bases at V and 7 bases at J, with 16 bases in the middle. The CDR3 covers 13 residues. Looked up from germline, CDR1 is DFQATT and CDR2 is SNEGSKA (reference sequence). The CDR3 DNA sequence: TGCAGTGGAGCTGGGGGGCGTGCTGAAAAACTGTTTTTT. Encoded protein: CSGAGGRAEKLFF.

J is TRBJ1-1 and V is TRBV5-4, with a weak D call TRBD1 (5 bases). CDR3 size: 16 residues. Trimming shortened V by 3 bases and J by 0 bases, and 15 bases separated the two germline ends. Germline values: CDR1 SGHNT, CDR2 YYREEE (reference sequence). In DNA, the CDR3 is TGTGCCAGCAGCTCCTCATTCCGGGACTTGAACACTGAAGCTTTCTTT. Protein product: CASSSSFRDLNTEAFF.

CDR3 coding DNA: TGCAGCGTGGGACAGGGGGCCTCCTACGAGCAGTACTTC. It codes for CSVGQGASYEQYF. This chain connects TRBV29-1 to TRBJ2-7, with 12 bases matching TRBD1. The J segment lost 0 bases and the V segment lost 6 bases, leaving 0 bases of the junction unmatched. The germline V gene has CDR1 SQVTM and CDR2 ANQGSEA. This CDR3 region has 13 residues.

CDR3 nucleotide sequence: TGTGCCAGCACCGAGCAGGGGACCACTGAAGCTTTCTTT. Its translation is CASTEQGTTEAFF. The V and J genes are TRBV3-1 and TRBJ1-1; possibly TRBD1 for D (6 bases). V lost 7 bases and J lost 4, with 13 bases in between. Germline V CDR1 and CDR2: LGHDT, YNNKEL (reference sequence). This CDR3 has 13 amino acids.

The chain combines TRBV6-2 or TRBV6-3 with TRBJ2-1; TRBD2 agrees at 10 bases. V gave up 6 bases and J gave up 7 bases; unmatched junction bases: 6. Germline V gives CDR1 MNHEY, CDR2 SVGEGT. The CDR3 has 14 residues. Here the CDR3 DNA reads TGTGCCAGCAGCACCGGACTAGCGGTTAATGAGCAGTTCTTC. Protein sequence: CASSTGLAVNEQFF.

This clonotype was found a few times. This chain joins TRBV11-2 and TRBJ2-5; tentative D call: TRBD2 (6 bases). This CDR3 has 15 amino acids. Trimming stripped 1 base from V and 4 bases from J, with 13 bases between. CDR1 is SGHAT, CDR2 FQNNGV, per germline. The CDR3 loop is CASSLVGTEGETQYF. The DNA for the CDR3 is TGTGCCAGCAGCTTAGTGGGGACGGAGGGAGAGACCCAGTACTTC.

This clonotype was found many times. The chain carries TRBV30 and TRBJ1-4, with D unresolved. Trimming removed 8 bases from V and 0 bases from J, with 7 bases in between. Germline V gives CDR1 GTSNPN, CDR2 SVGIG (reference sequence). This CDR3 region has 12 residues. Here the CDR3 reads CAVESTNEKLFF. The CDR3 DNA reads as TGTGCCGTTGAATCAACTAATGAAAAACTGTTTTTT.

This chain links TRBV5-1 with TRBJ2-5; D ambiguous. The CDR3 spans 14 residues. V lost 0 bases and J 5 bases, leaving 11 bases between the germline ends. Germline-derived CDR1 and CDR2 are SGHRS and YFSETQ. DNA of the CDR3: TGCGCCAGCAGCTTGGCTGGTAGTAGGGAGACCCAGTACTTC. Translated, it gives CASSLAGSRETQYF.

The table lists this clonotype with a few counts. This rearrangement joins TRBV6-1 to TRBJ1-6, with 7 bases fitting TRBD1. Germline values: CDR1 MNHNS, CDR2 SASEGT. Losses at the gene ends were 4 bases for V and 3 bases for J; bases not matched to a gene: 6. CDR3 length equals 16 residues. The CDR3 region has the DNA TGTGCCAGCAGTGCTTCCCGGGACAGCTATAATTCACCCCTCCACTTT. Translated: CASSASRDSYNSPLHF.

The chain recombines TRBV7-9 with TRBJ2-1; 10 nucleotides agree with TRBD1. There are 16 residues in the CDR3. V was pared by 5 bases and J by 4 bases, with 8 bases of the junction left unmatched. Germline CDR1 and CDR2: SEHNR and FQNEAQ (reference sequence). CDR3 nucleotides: TGTGCCAGCAGCCCACGACAGGGGGCCCTATACAATGAGCAGTTCTTC. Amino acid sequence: CASSPRQGALYNEQFF.

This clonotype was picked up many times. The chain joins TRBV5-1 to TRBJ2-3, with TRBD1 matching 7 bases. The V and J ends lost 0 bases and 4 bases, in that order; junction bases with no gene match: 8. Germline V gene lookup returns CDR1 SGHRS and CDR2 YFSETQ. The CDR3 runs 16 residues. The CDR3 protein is CASSLGTGTGADTQYF. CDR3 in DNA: TGCGCCAGCAGCTTGGGCACGGGAACAGGGGCAGATACGCAGTATTTT.

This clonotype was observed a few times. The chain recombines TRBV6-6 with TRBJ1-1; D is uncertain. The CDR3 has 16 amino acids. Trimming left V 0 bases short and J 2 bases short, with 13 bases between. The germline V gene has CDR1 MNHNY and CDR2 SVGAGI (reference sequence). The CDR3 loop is CASSYSGLPANTEAFF. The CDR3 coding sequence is TGTGCCAGCAGTTACTCAGGGCTCCCAGCAAACACTGAAGCTTTCTTT.

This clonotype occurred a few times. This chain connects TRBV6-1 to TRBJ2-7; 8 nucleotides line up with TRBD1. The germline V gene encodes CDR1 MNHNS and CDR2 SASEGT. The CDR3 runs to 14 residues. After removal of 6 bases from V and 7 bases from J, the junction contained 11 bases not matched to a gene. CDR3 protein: CASRARYGDREQYF. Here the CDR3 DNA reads TGTGCCAGCAGGGCGCGATATGGGGACAGGGAGCAGTACTTC.

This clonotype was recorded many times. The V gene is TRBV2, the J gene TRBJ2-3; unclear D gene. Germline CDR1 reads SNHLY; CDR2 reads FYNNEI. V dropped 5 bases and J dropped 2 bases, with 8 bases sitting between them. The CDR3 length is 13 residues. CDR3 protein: CASSFLPTDTQYF. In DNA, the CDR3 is TGTGCCAGCAGTTTCCTCCCCACAGATACGCAGTATTTT.

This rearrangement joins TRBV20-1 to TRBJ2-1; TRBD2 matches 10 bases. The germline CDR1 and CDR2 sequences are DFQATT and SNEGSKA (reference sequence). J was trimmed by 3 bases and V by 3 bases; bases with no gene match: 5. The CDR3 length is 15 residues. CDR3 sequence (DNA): TGCAGTGCTAGTGTAGCGGGGGGCTACTACAATGAGCAGTTCTTC. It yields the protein CSASVAGGYYNEQFF.

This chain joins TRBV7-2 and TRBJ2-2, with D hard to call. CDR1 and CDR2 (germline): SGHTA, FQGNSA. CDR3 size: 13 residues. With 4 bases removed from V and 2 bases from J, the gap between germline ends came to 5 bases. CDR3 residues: CASSSSNTGELFF. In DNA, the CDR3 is TGTGCCAGCAGCTCTAGTAACACCGGGGAGCTGTTTTTT.

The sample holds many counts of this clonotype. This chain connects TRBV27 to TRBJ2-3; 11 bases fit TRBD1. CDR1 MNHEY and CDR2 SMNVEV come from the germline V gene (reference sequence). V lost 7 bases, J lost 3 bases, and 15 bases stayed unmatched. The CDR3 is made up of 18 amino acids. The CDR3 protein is CASTWTGGSLLPTDTQYF. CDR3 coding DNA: TGTGCCAGCACTTGGACAGGGGGCTCCCTACTTCCGACAGATACGCAGTATTTT.

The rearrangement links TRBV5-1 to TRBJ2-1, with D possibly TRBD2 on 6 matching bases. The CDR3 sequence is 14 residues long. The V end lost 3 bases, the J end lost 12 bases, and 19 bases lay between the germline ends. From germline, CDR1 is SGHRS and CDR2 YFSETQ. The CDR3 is CASSYRDSPFGQFF. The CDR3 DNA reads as TGCGCCAGCAGCTACCGGGACTCACCTTTCGGGCAGTTCTTC.

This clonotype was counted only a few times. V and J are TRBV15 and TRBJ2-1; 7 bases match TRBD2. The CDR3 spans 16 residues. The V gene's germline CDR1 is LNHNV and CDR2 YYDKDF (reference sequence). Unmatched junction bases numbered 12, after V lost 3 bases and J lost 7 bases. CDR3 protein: CATSRGGSFSGNEQFF. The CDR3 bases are TGTGCCACCAGCAGGGGCGGGAGTTTCTCCGGGAATGAGCAGTTCTTC.

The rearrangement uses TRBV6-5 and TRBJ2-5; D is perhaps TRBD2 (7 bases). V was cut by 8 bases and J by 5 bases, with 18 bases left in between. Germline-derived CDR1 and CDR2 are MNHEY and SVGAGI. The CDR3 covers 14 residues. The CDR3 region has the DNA TGTGCCAGCGGGAGGGGGTTATCTGTGGAGACCCAGTACTTC. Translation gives CASGRGLSVETQYF.

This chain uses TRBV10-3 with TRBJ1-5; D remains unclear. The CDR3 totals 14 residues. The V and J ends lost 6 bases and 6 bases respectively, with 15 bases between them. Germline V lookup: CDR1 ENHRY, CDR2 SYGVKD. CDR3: CAISSRSGSQPQHF. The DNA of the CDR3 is TGTGCCATCAGCTCGAGGTCGGGGTCTCAGCCCCAGCATTTT.